Below, one T cell receptor (beta chain) is given with its context. The target antigen is unknown. This sample was included in a study of early T cells in non-severe SARS-CoV-2 infection. On the study more broadly: The study sequenced bulk RNA from unsorted whole blood, with chains unpaired.

In the library, individual cDNA molecules carried attached unique molecular identifiers. Each CDR3 protein is one row after TCRdb ran MiXCR on the 5' RACE reads. The data show roughly 120,000 distinct CDR3 sequences, around 12% seen once. CDR1 is MNHNS and CDR2 is SASEGT in the germline V gene. The CDR3 loop spans 14 amino acids. The J segment lost 2 bases and the V segment lost 6 bases, leaving 7 bases of the junction unmatched. Regarding the study as a whole: A preference for anti-spike CD8 responses marked VDJdb matching, which missed private and CD4 specificities.

The sample here was whole blood, taken at baseline. The rearrangement uses TRBV6-1 and TRBJ2-7; TRBD1 matches 7 bases. The origin of this receptor is an adult who was a healthcare worker with PCR-confirmed SARS-CoV-2 infection or an uninfected control (not recorded which). In DNA, the CDR3 is TGTGCCAGCAGGAACTGGGACAGCACCTACGAGCAGTACTTC. It yields the protein CASRNWDSTYEQYF.